This record covers a single T cell receptor beta chain. The antigen is unknown. These data come from a study of shared clonotypes between healthy human individuals. Whole-study context: Those who served as donors were a couple of women and three men between the ages of 18 and 49.

Regarding the study as a whole: Though the depth was large, rarefaction showed that sorted-subset sequencing was incomplete. Clonotype sharing among donors, it was expected, would be affected by sequencing depth.

Measured with immunoSEQ multiplex PCR; TCRdb has only the in-frame clones, and not every one. The data hold roughly 1,100,000 clones, with around 74% observed a single time. Sequenced sample: memory CD4+ T cells sorted from blood. Subset: CD45RA-negative fraction. The receptor's source is a young man in good health.

CDR3 residues: CASSFGQGLYNEQFF. The CDR3, as DNA: TGTGCCAGCAGTTTCGGACAGGGATTATACAATGAGCAGTTCTTC. This chain joins TRBV27 and TRBJ2-1; 8 bases are shared with TRBD1. The germline V gene encodes CDR1 MNHEY and CDR2 SMNVEV (reference sequence). The CDR3 length is 15 residues. V lost 3 bases and J lost 4; bases outside the gene matches: 5.